Here is one T cell receptor beta chain with its context. The antigen is unknown. This entry belongs to a study of memory CD4+ T cells and cytomegalovirus serostatus. Broader study findings: CD4+ memory repertoires contained about 40% of the roughly 150 reported CMV TCRbeta sequences.

Germline V gene data show CDR1 as GTSNPN and CDR2 as SVGIG (reference sequence). This CDR3 spans 13 amino acids. The germline V and J ends were trimmed by 4 bases and 0 bases, with 9 bases remaining between them. Study processing details: After removing out-of-frame reads, 2 million to 2.5 million distinct TCRbeta sequences remained. Only in-frame clones appear in the TCRdb table, and some are missing; sequencing was by immunoSEQ multiplex PCR. The V and J calls and clone size come from that table; D and trimming were worked out from the DNA. The sample lists about 82,000 clones; 65% to 85% were seen once. Single viable CD3+CD4+CD8-CD45RO+ cells were sorted as the memory CD4+ T cells. CD4+ T cells were isolated by positive magnetic selection.

The specimen was memory CD4+ T cells from blood. V usage is TRBV30 and J usage is TRBJ1-1; the D is unclear. This sequence was found in an adult in good health and CMV-seronegative. CDR3 loop: CAWKGRLNTEAFF. The CDR3 nucleotides read TGTGCCTGGAAGGGCAGATTGAACACTGAAGCTTTCTTT.